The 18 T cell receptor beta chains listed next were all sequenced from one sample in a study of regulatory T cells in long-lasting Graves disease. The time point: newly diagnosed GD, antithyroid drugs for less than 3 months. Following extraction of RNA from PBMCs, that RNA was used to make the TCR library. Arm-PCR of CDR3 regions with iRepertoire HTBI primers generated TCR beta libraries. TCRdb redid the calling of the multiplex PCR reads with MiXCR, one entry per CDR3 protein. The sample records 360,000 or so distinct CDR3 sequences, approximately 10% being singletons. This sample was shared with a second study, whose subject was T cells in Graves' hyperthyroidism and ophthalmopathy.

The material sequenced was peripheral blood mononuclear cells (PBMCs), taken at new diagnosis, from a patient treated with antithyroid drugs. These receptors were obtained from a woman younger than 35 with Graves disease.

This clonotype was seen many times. DNA of the CDR3: TGTGCCAGCAGTTTTGATAGGGGGCGAGAGACCCAGTACTTC. Translating it yields CASSFDRGRETQYF. The gene calls are TRBV28 and TRBJ2-5, with 7 bases aligning to TRBD1. CDR1 MDHEN and CDR2 SYDVKM come from the germline V gene. The CDR3 is 14 residues long. The V segment lost 3 bases and the J segment 4 bases; nucleotides outside the gene matches: 5.

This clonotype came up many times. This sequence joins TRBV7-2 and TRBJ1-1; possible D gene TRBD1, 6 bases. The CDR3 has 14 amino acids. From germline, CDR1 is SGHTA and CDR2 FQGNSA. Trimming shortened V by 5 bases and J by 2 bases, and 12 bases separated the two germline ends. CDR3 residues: CASSPTGFNTEAFF. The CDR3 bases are TGTGCCAGCAGCCCGACAGGATTTAACACTGAAGCTTTCTTT.

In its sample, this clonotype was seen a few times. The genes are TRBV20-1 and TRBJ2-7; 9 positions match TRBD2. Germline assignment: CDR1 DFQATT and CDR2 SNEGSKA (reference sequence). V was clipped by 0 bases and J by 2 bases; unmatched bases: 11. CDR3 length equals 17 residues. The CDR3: CSARDKPSGLAPYEQYF. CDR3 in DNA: TGCAGTGCTAGAGATAAGCCCTCGGGACTAGCACCCTACGAGCAGTACTTC.

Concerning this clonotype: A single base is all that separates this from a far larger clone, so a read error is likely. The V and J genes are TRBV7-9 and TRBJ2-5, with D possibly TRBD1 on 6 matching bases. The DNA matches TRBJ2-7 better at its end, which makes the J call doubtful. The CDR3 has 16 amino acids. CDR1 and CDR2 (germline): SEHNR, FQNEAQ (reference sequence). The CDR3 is CASSSPGTKSSYEQYF. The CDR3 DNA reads TGTGCCAGCAGCTCGCCCGGGACAAAGAGCTCCTACGAGCAGTACTTC.

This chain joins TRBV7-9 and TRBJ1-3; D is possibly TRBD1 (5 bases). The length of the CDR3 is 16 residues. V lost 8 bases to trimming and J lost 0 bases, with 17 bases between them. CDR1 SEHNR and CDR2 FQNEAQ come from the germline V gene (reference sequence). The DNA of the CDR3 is TGTGCCAGCGGACGATACAGGCCGATCTCTGGAAACACCATATATTTT. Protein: CASGRYRPISGNTIYF.

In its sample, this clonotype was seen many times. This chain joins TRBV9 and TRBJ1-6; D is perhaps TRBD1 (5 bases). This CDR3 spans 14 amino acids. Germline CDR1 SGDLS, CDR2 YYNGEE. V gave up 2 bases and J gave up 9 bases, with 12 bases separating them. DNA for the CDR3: TGTGCCAGCAGCGTCGGGGGAGGAGGTTCACCCCTCCACTTT. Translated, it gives CASSVGGGGSPLHF.

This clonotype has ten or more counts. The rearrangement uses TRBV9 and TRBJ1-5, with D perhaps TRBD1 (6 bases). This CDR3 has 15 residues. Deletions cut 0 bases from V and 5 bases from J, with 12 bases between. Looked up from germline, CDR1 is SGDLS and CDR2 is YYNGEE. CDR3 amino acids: CASSVGMTGDQPQHF. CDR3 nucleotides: TGTGCCAGCAGCGTAGGGATGACAGGTGATCAGCCCCAGCATTTT.

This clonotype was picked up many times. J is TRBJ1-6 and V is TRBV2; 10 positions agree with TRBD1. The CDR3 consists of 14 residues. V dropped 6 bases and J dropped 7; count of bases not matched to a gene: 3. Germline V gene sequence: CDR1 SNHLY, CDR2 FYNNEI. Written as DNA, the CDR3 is TGTGCCAGCAGAGTGGGACAGGGGAATTCACCCCTCCACTTT. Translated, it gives CASRVGQGNSPLHF.

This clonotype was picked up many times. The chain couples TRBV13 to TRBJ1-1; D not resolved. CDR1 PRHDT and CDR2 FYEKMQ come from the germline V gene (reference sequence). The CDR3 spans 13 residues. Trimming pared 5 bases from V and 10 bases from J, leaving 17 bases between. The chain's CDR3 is CASSERGLAVAFF. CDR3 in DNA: TGTGCCAGCAGCGAACGGGGTTTGGCAGTAGCTTTCTTT.

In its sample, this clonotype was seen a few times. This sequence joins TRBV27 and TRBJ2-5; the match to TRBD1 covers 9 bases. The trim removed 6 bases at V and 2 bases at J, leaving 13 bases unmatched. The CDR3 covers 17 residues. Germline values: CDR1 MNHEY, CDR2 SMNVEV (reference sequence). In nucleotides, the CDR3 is TGTGCCAGCAGATGGACAGGGGCGAATGTAGGACAAGAGACCCAGTACTTC. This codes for CASRWTGANVGQETQYF.

DNA of the CDR3: TGCGCCAGCAGCTTGGCCTACAGGGGATCACCCCTCCACTTT. Residues: CASSLAYRGSPLHF. The chain combines TRBV5-1 with TRBJ1-6, with TRBD1 matching 7 bases. The CDR3 loop spans 14 amino acids. Germline loops: CDR1 SGHRS, CDR2 YFSETQ. Unmatched junction bases numbered 4, after V lost 0 bases and J lost 10 bases. Together with reference TRBV5-1 and TRBJ1-6, the CDR3 gives the full variable domain: KAGVTQTPRYLIKTRGQQVTLSCSPISGHRSVSWYQQTPGQGLQFLFEYFSETQRNKGNFPGRFSGRQFSNSRSEMNVSTLELGDSALYLCASSLAYRGSPLHFGNGTRLTVT.

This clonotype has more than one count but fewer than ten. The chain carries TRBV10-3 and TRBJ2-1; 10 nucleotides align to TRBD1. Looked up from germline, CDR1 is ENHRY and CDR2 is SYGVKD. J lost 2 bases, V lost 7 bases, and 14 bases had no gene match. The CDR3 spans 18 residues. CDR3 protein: CAIKGGFLTGGAYNEQFF. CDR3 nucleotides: TGTGCCATCAAAGGGGGGTTCTTGACAGGGGGCGCCTACAATGAGCAGTTCTTC.

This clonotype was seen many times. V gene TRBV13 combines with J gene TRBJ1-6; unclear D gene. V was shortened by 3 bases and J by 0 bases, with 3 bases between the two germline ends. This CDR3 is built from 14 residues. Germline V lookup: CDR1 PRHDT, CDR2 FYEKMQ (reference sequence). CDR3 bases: TGTGCCAGCAGCTTTAGCTCCTATAATTCACCCCTCCACTTT. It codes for CASSFSSYNSPLHF.

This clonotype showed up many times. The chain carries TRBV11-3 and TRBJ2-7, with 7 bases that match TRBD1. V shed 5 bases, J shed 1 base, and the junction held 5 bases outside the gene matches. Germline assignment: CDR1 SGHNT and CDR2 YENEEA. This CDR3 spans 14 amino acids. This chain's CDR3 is CASSPGTASYEQYF. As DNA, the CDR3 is TGTGCCAGCAGCCCCGGGACAGCTTCCTACGAGCAGTACTTC.

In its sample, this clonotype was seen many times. DNA of the CDR3: TGTGCCAGCAGTCCAAGGACTAGCGGGGTCGATCTATGGGCCCAGTACTTC. It is translated as CASSPRTSGVDLWAQYF. The chain combines TRBV27 with TRBJ2-5; 12 bases match TRBD2. CDR3 length: 17 residues. The germline CDR1 and CDR2 sequences are MNHEY and SMNVEV (reference sequence). With V trimmed by 5 bases and J by 9 bases, 16 bases remained unmatched.

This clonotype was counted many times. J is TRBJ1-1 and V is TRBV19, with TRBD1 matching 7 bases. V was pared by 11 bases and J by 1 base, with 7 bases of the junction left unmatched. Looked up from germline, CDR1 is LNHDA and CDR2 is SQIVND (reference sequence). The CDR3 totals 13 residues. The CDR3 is CAVTGEENTEAFF. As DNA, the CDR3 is TGTGCCGTTACAGGGGAAGAGAACACTGAAGCTTTCTTT.

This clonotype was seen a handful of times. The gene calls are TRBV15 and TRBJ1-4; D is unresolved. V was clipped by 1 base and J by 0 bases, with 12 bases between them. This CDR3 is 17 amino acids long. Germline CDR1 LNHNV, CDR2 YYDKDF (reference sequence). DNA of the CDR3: TGTGCCACCAGCAGAGGAGGCCAAGATACAACTAATGAAAAACTGTTTTTT. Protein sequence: CATSRGGQDTTNEKLFF.

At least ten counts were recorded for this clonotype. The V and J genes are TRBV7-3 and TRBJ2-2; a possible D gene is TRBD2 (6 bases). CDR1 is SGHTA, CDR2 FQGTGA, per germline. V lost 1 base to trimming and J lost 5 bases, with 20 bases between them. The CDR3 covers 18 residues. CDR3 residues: CASSLNSLREATTGELFF. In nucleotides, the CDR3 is TGTGCCAGCAGCTTAAACTCTCTGAGGGAGGCCACAACCGGGGAGCTGTTTTTT.